This T cell receptor (beta chain) was observed in a study of siplizumab effects on memory and regulatory T cells. Germline-derived CDR1 and CDR2 are MNHEY and SVGAGI. The CDR3 loop spans 16 amino acids. V dropped 0 bases and J dropped 4; count of bases not matched to a gene: 5. General observations from the study: Memory cells that were CD4+ and unstimulated gave rise to alloreactive sequences, which siplizumab significantly reduced.

Only in-frame clones appear in the TCRdb table, and some are missing; sequencing was by immunoSEQ multiplex PCR. The sample records tens of thousands of clones, 80% to 90% being singletons. This clone appeared a single time. The antigen is not known. The sequenced sample consisted of Tregs sorted from blood. The genes are TRBV6-5 and TRBJ2-7, with 11 bases aligning to TRBD1. The source of this sequence is a human donor in good health. CDR3 bases: TGTGCCAGCAGTTACTCGAAAGGACAGGGGGCTTACGAGCAGTACTTC. Encoded protein: CASSYSKGQGAYEQYF.